Following are 12 T cell receptor beta chains from one sample sequenced in a study of control samples from healthy donors and cancer patients. This table comes from immunoSEQ multiplex PCR, and its TCRdb copy is limited to in-frame clones, with some not included. The sample has 200,000 or so clones, 85% to 95% seen once; the top ten hold over 1.2%. The sequenced material came from blood. Receptor source: a man over 45 in good health.

The chain employs TRBV13 and TRBJ1-1; a weak D match, TRBD1 (6 bases). Trimming removed 5 bases from V and 5 bases from J, with 9 bases in between. CDR1 is PRHDT, CDR2 FYEKMQ, per germline (reference sequence). The CDR3 consists of 12 residues. The CDR3 sequence: CASSEGVTEAFF. DNA of the CDR3: TGTGCCAGCAGCGAGGGGGTTACTGAAGCTTTCTTT. Variable domain in full (rest from reference TRBV13 and TRBJ1-1): AAGVIQSPRHLIKEKRETATLKCYPIPRHDTVYWYQQGPGQDPQFLISFYEKMQSDKGSIPDRFSAQQFSDYHSELNMSSLELGDSALYFCASSEGVTEAFFGQGTRLTVV.

This chain's CDR3 is CASSPTDLGANVLTF. The CDR3 region has the DNA TGTGCCAGTAGTCCAACAGATCTGGGGGCCAACGTCCTGACTTTC. The chain has TRBV19 and TRBJ2-6, with D hard to call. V lost 5 bases to trimming and J lost 4 bases, with 12 bases between them. Germline CDR1 reads LNHDA; CDR2 reads SQIVND (reference sequence). The CDR3 runs to 15 residues.

The chain employs TRBV7-2 and TRBJ2-1; possible D gene TRBD2, 5 bases. V was clipped by 5 bases and J by 12 bases, with 20 bases between them. Germline V gene sequence: CDR1 SGHTA, CDR2 FQGNSA. The CDR3 extends over 14 amino acids. The CDR3 bases are TGTGCCAGCAGCCTTCGCTCCGGGAAGAGTGGGCAGTTCTTC. As protein: CASSLRSGKSGQFF.

CDR3 nucleotides: TGTGCCAGCAGACAGGGGCGAGGGACTGAAGCTTTCTTT. Its protein is CASRQGRGTEAFF. The chain joins TRBV12-3 or TRBV12-4 to TRBJ1-1, with 7 bases aligning to TRBD1. Trimming cost V 6 bases and J 5 bases; bases outside gene matches: 6. This CDR3 is 13 amino acids long.

The chain carries TRBV18 and TRBJ1-5, with D perhaps TRBD1 (6 bases). Germline V CDR1 and CDR2: KGHSH, LQKENI. The CDR3 is 14 amino acids. V was shortened by 8 bases and J by 5 bases, with 16 bases between the two germline ends. The CDR3 nucleotides read TGTGCCAGCGCCCCCGGGAGGGGGGATCAGCCCCAGCATTTT. Translation gives CASAPGRGDQPQHF.

The gene calls are TRBV5-1 and TRBJ2-2; weak D call: TRBD2 (5 bases). Germline CDR1 and CDR2: SGHRS and YFSETQ. The V gene lost 1 base and the J gene lost 1 base, with 11 bases spanning the gap. The CDR3 has 16 amino acids. Here the CDR3 DNA reads TGCGCCAGCAGCTTGATCGGGATTTGGAACACCGGGGAGCTGTTTTTT. The encoded protein is CASSLIGIWNTGELFF.

A single count supports this clone. The CDR3 nucleotides are TGTGCCAGCAGTGGGACAGGGAGGTCGGAGACCCAGTACTTC. It yields the protein CASSGTGRSETQYF. The rearrangement links TRBV6-6 to TRBJ2-5, with TRBD1 matching 9 bases. V trimming: 5 bases; J trimming: 5 bases; junction bases outside the gene matches: 6. The CDR3 covers 14 residues. Germline-derived CDR1 and CDR2 are MNHNY and SVGAGI (reference sequence).

This rearrangement joins TRBV30 to TRBJ1-2; weak D call: TRBD1 (5 bases). CDR1 is GTSNPN, CDR2 SVGIG, per germline (reference sequence). The CDR3 covers 11 residues. Deletions cut 8 bases from V and 8 bases from J, with 15 bases between. The chain's CDR3 is CATGLAVGYTF. In DNA form, the CDR3 reads TGTGCCACGGGACTGGCGGTAGGCTACACCTTC. The complete variable domain, with remaining parts taken from reference TRBV30 and TRBJ1-2, reads SQTIHQWPATLVQPVGSPLSLECTVEGTSNPNLYWYRQAAGRGLQLLFYSVGIGQISSEVPQNLSASRPQDRQFILSSKKLLLSDSGFYLCATGLAVGYTFGSGTRLTVV.

This rearrangement joins TRBV6-1 to TRBJ1-5; possibly TRBD1 for D (6 bases). Germline V gene data show CDR1 as MNHNS and CDR2 as SASEGT. V was cut by 4 bases and J by 7 bases, with 23 bases left in between. The CDR3 loop spans 17 amino acids. The CDR3 region is CASSAPPPGGRTQPQHF. The CDR3 DNA reads as TGTGCCAGCAGTGCACCCCCCCCCGGGGGGCGGACGCAGCCCCAGCATTTT.

This sequence joins TRBV11-3 and TRBJ1-4; D is undetermined. Trimming took off 2 bases at V and 5 bases at J, with 9 bases between the two ends. This CDR3 is 14 amino acids long. Germline V gene data show CDR1 as SGHNT and CDR2 as YENEEA. The chain's CDR3 is CASSLRGANEKLFF. CDR3 DNA sequence: TGTGCCAGCAGCTTACGGGGAGCCAATGAAAAACTGTTTTTT.

This clone appeared once. The V gene is TRBV11-2, the J gene TRBJ2-1; TRBD2 matches at 7 bases. Unmatched junction bases numbered 6, after V lost 0 bases and J lost 4 bases. Germline loops: CDR1 SGHAT, CDR2 FQNNGV. The CDR3 length is 16 residues. The CDR3 here is CASSLDSERGYNEQFF. The DNA for the CDR3 is TGTGCCAGCAGCTTAGATAGTGAGCGGGGTTACAATGAGCAGTTCTTC.

The V and J genes are TRBV5-1 and TRBJ1-2, with D maybe TRBD1 (6 bases). V dropped 0 bases and J dropped 5 bases, with 17 bases sitting between them. This CDR3 spans 16 amino acids. Germline V gene data show CDR1 as SGHRS and CDR2 as YFSETQ. CDR3 in DNA: TGCGCCAGCAGCTTGGGGTTCGGGGGGCCGGAATATGGCTACACCTTC. Residues: CASSLGFGGPEYGYTF.